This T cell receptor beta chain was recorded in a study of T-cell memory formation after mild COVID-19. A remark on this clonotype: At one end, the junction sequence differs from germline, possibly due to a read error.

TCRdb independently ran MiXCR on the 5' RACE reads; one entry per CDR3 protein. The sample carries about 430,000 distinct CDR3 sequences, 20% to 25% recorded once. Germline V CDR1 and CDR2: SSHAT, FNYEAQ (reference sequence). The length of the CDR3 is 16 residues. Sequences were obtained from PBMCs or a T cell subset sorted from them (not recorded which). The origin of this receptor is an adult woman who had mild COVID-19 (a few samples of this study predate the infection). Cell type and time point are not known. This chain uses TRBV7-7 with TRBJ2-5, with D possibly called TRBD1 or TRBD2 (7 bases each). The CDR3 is CASSQGEGGPGETQYF. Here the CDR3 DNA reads TGTGCTAGCAGCCAGGGGGAGGGGGGCCCTGGGGAGACCCAGTACTTC.